This TCR beta chain was observed in a study of blood T cell repertoires in COVID-19. Study information: Researchers got acute and convalescent COVID-19 samples from the United States, Italy and Spain. T cells, B-cell-depleted T cells, or PBMCs supplied cDNA or gDNA.

CDR3 length: 12 residues. With 6 bases clipped from V and 8 bases from J, the junction kept 6 bases outside the gene matches. The protocol was immunoSEQ multiplex PCR, while the TCRdb copy is restricted to in-frame clones and leaves out a portion. The sample has around 80,000 clones, approximately 82% seen once. In its sample, this clone was seen once. The TCR comes from a human donor in a cohort sampled during active COVID-19. Sequencing was carried out using peripheral blood. This chain joins TRBV12-3 or TRBV12-4 and TRBJ1-2; 7 bases map to TRBD1. The CDR3 bases are TGTGCCAGCAGCCCCGACAGGGTAGGCTACACCTTC. This translates into CASSPDRVGYTF.